The 31 T cell receptor beta chains in this list originate from one sample, sequenced in a study of blood T cell repertoires in COVID-19. This table comes from immunoSEQ multiplex PCR, and its TCRdb copy is limited to in-frame clones, with some not included. There are 110,000 to 150,000 clones in the sample; about nine tenths occur only once, and about 4.1% lies in the top ten. Specimen: PBMCs or T cells enriched from blood (not recorded which). These receptors were obtained from a man aged 50-59 years who had recovered from COVID-19.

This clone was observed once. The rearrangement links TRBV2 to TRBJ1-1, with D possibly TRBD1 on 6 matching bases. The germline V gene has CDR1 SNHLY and CDR2 FYNNEI. The CDR3 is 14 residues long. Trimming took 3 bases from V and 4 from J, leaving 12 bases between them. CDR3 DNA sequence: TGTGCCAGCAGTGATTGGCAGGGGCCCACTGAAGCTTTCTTT. Protein: CASSDWQGPTEAFF. The variable domain in full, completed from reference TRBV2 and TRBJ1-1, reads EPEVTQTPSHQVTQMGQEVILRCVPISNHLYFYWYRQILGQKVEFLVSFYNNEISEKSEIFDDQFSVERPDGSNFTLKIRSTKLEDSAMYFCASSDWQGPTEAFFGQGTRLTVV.

This chain joins TRBV28 and TRBJ2-5; TRBD1 matches 7 bases. The CDR3 is made up of 15 amino acids. Germline values: CDR1 MDHEN, CDR2 SYDVKM. Unmatched junction bases numbered 12, after V lost 8 bases and J lost 3 bases. This chain's CDR3 is CASDEQGQREETQYF. In DNA form, the CDR3 reads TGTGCCAGCGATGAACAGGGGCAGAGGGAAGAGACCCAGTACTTC.

CDR3 residues: CASSLISGSYNSPLHF. As DNA, the CDR3 is TGTGCCAGCAGCTTAATATCGGGATCCTATAATTCACCCCTCCACTTT. The chain uses TRBV7-6 and TRBJ1-6; D is uncertain. This CDR3 contains 16 residues. Trimming shortened V by 2 bases and J by 1 base, and 9 bases separated the two germline ends. In germline, CDR1 is SGHVS, CDR2 FNYEAQ.

This clone was seen only a few times. V and J are TRBV7-8 and TRBJ2-1; 7 bases fit TRBD2. This CDR3 contains 15 residues. Losses at the gene ends were 4 bases for V and 3 bases for J; bases not matched to a gene: 6. The germline V gene encodes CDR1 SGHVS and CDR2 FQNEAQ. The CDR3 DNA is TGTGCCAGCAGCTCTAAAGCTAGCGGCTACAATGAGCAGTTCTTC. Its protein product is CASSSKASGYNEQFF.

The chain has TRBV9 and TRBJ2-5, with 11 nucleotides matching TRBD2. Trimming at V came to 2 bases and at J to 4 bases, leaving 7 bases not matched to a gene. The CDR3 is 16 amino acids. CDR1 and CDR2 from the germline V gene are SGDLS and YYNGEE. The CDR3 nucleotides read TGTGCCAGCAGCGTTAGCGGGGGGGCTCTAGTAGAGACCCAGTACTTC. Translated: CASSVSGGALVETQYF.

V usage is TRBV2 and J usage is TRBJ1-1; a weak D match, TRBD1 (5 bases). CDR1 is SNHLY, CDR2 FYNNEI, per germline. This CDR3 contains 12 residues. The ends were cut back, 5 bases at V and 5 bases at J, with 9 bases in the middle. The CDR3 region is CASSRQLTEAFF. The CDR3 nucleotides read TGTGCCAGCAGTCGACAGTTGACTGAAGCTTTCTTT.

The CDR3, as DNA: TGTGCCAGTAAGCGACCGGGACTAGCGGGCGGGGAGCAGTTCTTC. This translates into CASKRPGLAGGEQFF. J is TRBJ2-1 and V is TRBV19; TRBD2 matches at 12 bases. Germline V gene sequence: CDR1 LNHDA, CDR2 SQIVND (reference sequence). V shed 7 bases and J 10 bases; nucleotides not matched to a gene: 11. This CDR3 is built from 15 residues.

The chain links TRBV11-2 to TRBJ2-1, with D perhaps TRBD2 (6 bases). CDR1 is SGHAT, CDR2 FQNNGV, per germline. With 1 base removed from V and 7 bases from J, the gap between germline ends came to 14 bases. The CDR3 spans 15 residues. The CDR3 nucleotides read TGTGCCAGCAGCTTAGCGGGCGGGATGTTTAATGAGCAGTTCTTC. Protein sequence: CASSLAGGMFNEQFF.

The chain recombines TRBV6-5 with TRBJ2-1; possible D gene TRBD2, 6 bases. CDR1 MNHEY and CDR2 SVGAGI come from the germline V gene. Trimming left V 7 bases short and J 10 bases short, with 17 bases between. CDR3 length: 13 amino acids. The CDR3 here is CASNPAGIGEQFF. The CDR3 DNA sequence: TGTGCCAGCAATCCGGCGGGGATAGGCGAGCAGTTCTTC.

The chain links TRBV2 to TRBJ2-2; a weak D match, TRBD2 (6 bases). Germline V lookup: CDR1 SNHLY, CDR2 FYNNEI. V was cut by 6 bases and J by 4 bases, with 18 bases left in between. The CDR3 length is 16 residues. In DNA form, the CDR3 reads TGTGCCAGCAGAGCCGGGACTCTGCGAGGCACCGGGGAGCTGTTTTTT. This codes for CASRAGTLRGTGELFF.

The CDR3 DNA sequence: TGTGCCACCAGTGAATACGAAGGTGGAGAACTGTTTTTT. Translation gives CATSEYEGGELFF. V usage is TRBV24-1 and J usage is TRBJ1-4; no clear D. Between the trimmed V and J ends, which lost 4 bases and 12 bases, there was a span of 14 bases. The germline gives CDR1 KGHDR, CDR2 SFDVKD. The CDR3 runs to 13 residues.

The chain recombines TRBV7-2 with TRBJ2-1; 12 nucleotides agree with TRBD2. The CDR3 has 16 amino acids. V dropped 6 bases and J dropped 0; count of bases not matched to a gene: 3. Germline V gene lookup returns CDR1 SGHTA and CDR2 FQGNSA. CDR3 region: CASSKTSGSSYNEQFF. The CDR3 DNA reads as TGTGCCAGCAGTAAGACTAGCGGGAGCTCCTACAATGAGCAGTTCTTC.

V gene TRBV7-9 combines with J gene TRBJ1-2, with TRBD1 matching 8 bases. V shed 5 bases and J 4 bases; nucleotides not matched to a gene: 6. The CDR3 consists of 14 residues. The germline CDR1 and CDR2 sequences are SEHNR and FQNEAQ (reference sequence). CDR3 DNA: TGTGCCAGCAGCAGAACAGGGGGATTCTATGGCTACACCTTC. This encodes CASSRTGGFYGYTF.

This clone was recorded only once. The chain joins TRBV13 to TRBJ2-7; 8 bases fit TRBD1. With 2 bases clipped from V and 5 bases from J, the junction kept 8 bases outside the gene matches. This CDR3 is 15 amino acids long. Germline V gene lookup returns CDR1 PRHDT and CDR2 FYEKMQ (reference sequence). The CDR3 spells CASSLSDRVVHEQYF. The DNA for the CDR3 is TGTGCCAGCAGCTTATCGGACAGGGTGGTCCACGAGCAGTACTTC.

The gene calls are TRBV5-1 and TRBJ1-2, with 9 bases that match TRBD1. Germline lookup yields CDR1 SGHRS and CDR2 YFSETQ. The CDR3 extends over 18 amino acids. The J segment lost 8 bases and the V segment lost 6 bases, leaving 23 bases of the junction unmatched. The CDR3 reads CASTRSLTPGQGTGGYTF. The CDR3 DNA sequence: TGCGCCAGCACCAGATCGCTAACCCCGGGACAGGGAACGGGAGGCTACACCTTC.

The rearrangement links TRBV28 to TRBJ1-5, with D possibly TRBD1 on 5 matching bases. CDR1 and CDR2 from the germline V gene are MDHEN and SYDVKM. This CDR3 has 15 residues. V dropped 5 bases and J dropped 1 base, with 12 bases sitting between them. The CDR3 nucleotides are TGTGCCAGCAGTCCCTCTGACAGAAGCAATCAGCCCCAGCATTTT. Protein product: CASSPSDRSNQPQHF.

This chain uses TRBV28 with TRBJ1-4; weak D call: TRBD1 (5 bases). Germline V CDR1 and CDR2: MDHEN, SYDVKM. CDR3 length: 14 residues. V lost 3 bases and J lost 5, with 10 bases in between. The CDR3 sequence is CASSLTDSNEKLFF. CDR3 DNA sequence: TGTGCCAGCAGTTTGACAGATTCCAATGAAAAACTGTTTTTT.

The chain links TRBV7-9 to TRBJ1-1; no clear D. CDR1 and CDR2 from the germline V gene are SEHNR and FQNEAQ (reference sequence). The CDR3 sequence is 15 residues long. V lost 5 bases and J lost 0, with 13 bases in between. CDR3 nucleotide sequence: TGTGCCAGCAGCCTACTCCCCAGGCTGAACACTGAAGCTTTCTTT. Its protein is CASSLLPRLNTEAFF.

The chain couples TRBV12-3 or TRBV12-4 to TRBJ1-1, with unresolved D. Between the trimmed V and J ends, which lost 3 bases and 1 base, there was a span of 6 bases. This CDR3 is built from 13 residues. The CDR3 nucleotides are TGTGCCAGCAGTTTTCGGGGGAACACTGAAGCTTTCTTT. It translates to CASSFRGNTEAFF.

This chain uses TRBV12-3 or TRBV12-4 with TRBJ1-5; the match to TRBD1 covers 9 bases. This CDR3 has 13 amino acids. The V segment lost 6 bases and the J segment 8 bases; nucleotides outside the gene matches: 5. Here the CDR3 DNA reads TGTGCCAGCAGGGGACAGGGCCGTGAGCCCCAGCATTTT. Translated, it gives CASRGQGREPQHF.

This chain uses TRBV10-3 with TRBJ2-5; 7 positions agree with TRBD2. Germline trimming cut 6 bases from V and 1 base from J; bases unmatched to any gene: 5. This CDR3 has 14 amino acids. Germline assignment: CDR1 ENHRY and CDR2 SYGVKD. CDR3 nucleotide sequence: TGTGCCATCAGAGCGGGGAAGGCCCAAGAGACCCAGTACTTC. Residues: CAIRAGKAQETQYF.

The CDR3 DNA follows: TGTGCCAGCAGCTTGCAGGGGGCGAACTATGGCTACACCTTC. This sequence encodes CASSLQGANYGYTF. This sequence joins TRBV5-4 and TRBJ1-2; TRBD1 matches at 8 bases. The CDR3 covers 14 residues. Germline CDR1 reads SGHNT; CDR2 reads YYREEE (reference sequence). The junction had 1 base not matched to a gene; V was cut back by 1 base and J by 2 bases. The full variable domain, rest sourced from reference TRBV5-4 and TRBJ1-2, is ETGVTQSPTHLIKTRGQQVTLRCSSQSGHNTVSWYQQALGQGPQFIFQYYREEENGRGNFPPRFSGLQFPNYSSELNVNALELDDSALYLCASSLQGANYGYTFGSGTRLTVV.

The chain employs TRBV14 and TRBJ2-2, with 8 bases aligning to TRBD1. The CDR3 extends over 14 amino acids. Unmatched junction bases numbered 7, after V lost 6 bases and J lost 7 bases. Germline-derived CDR1 and CDR2 are SGHDN and FVKESK. In DNA form, the CDR3 reads TGTGCCAGCAGTCGTGACAGGGGAGACGGGGAGCTGTTTTTT. Residues: CASSRDRGDGELFF.

The V and J genes are TRBV29-1 and TRBJ1-2, with 8 bases lining up with TRBD1. The V gene's germline CDR1 is SQVTM and CDR2 ANQGSEA. The V gene end was trimmed by 6 bases and the J gene end by 4 bases; junction bases not matched to a gene: 4. CDR3 length: 12 residues. The CDR3 here is CSVGQGGYGYTF. The CDR3 DNA sequence: TGCAGCGTCGGACAGGGCGGCTATGGCTACACCTTC. The full variable domain, completed using reference TRBV29-1 and TRBJ1-2, is SAVISQKPSRDICQRGTSLTIQCQVDSQVTMMFWYRQQPGQSLTLIATANQGSEATYESGFVIDKFPISRPNLTFSTLTVSNMSPEDSSIYLCSVGQGGYGYTFGSGTRLTVV.

This clone appeared a single time. The gene calls are TRBV9 and TRBJ2-3; D is undetermined. From germline, CDR1 is SGDLS and CDR2 YYNGEE. V shed 1 base and J shed 6 bases, with 9 bases lying between them. This CDR3 has 13 amino acids. This CDR3 reads CASSVLPQDTQYF. The DNA of the CDR3 is TGTGCCAGCAGCGTACTCCCCCAGGATACGCAGTATTTT.

The genes are TRBV5-4 and TRBJ2-7; 8 positions match TRBD1. The trim removed 3 bases at V and 4 bases at J, leaving 6 bases unmatched. This CDR3 is built from 14 residues. Germline V lookup: CDR1 SGHNT, CDR2 YYREEE (reference sequence). The CDR3 DNA reads as TGTGCCAGCAGCTACGGGACAGGCCAGTACGAGCAGTACGTC. Amino acid sequence: CASSYGTGQYEQYV.

The chain has TRBV27 and TRBJ2-3; 9 bases are a match to TRBD2. The J segment lost 2 bases and the V segment lost 0 bases, leaving 12 bases of the junction unmatched. Germline V gene sequence: CDR1 MNHEY, CDR2 SMNVEV (reference sequence). The CDR3 runs 19 residues. The CDR3, as DNA: TGTGCCAGCAGTTTATCGAATAGGCGACTAGCGGAGGACACAGATACGCAGTATTTT. This codes for CASSLSNRRLAEDTDTQYF.

This clone turned up a few times. The chain has TRBV19 and TRBJ2-2; the match to TRBD1 covers 11 bases. The germline V gene has CDR1 LNHDA and CDR2 SQIVND (reference sequence). The CDR3 consists of 16 residues. Trimming at V came to 3 bases and at J to 2 bases, leaving 2 bases not matched to a gene. The CDR3 DNA follows: TGTGCCAGTAGTATCGGGACAGGGGGAAACACCGGGGAGCTGTTTTTT. Its translation is CASSIGTGGNTGELFF.

The chain couples TRBV7-3 to TRBJ2-1, with 7 positions matching TRBD1. The germline V gene has CDR1 SGHTA and CDR2 FQGTGA. The CDR3 totals 17 residues. V shed 1 base, J shed 0 bases, and the junction held 6 bases outside the gene matches. For the CDR3, the DNA is TGTGCCAGCAGCTTAATGGTGGGACAGAGCTCCTACAATGAGCAGTTCTTC. This sequence encodes CASSLMVGQSSYNEQFF.

The V call is TRBV27, the J call TRBJ2-6; D possibly corresponds to TRBD2 (6 bases). Trimming left V 5 bases short and J 0 bases short, with 23 bases between. This CDR3 has 20 residues. From germline, CDR1 is MNHEY and CDR2 SMNVEV (reference sequence). The CDR3 coding sequence is TGTGCCAGCAGTGACTTATGGGTGGAGGGAATAAGCTCTGGGGCCAACGTCCTGACTTTC. It codes for CASSDLWVEGISSGANVLTF.

The chain's CDR3 is CASKAITSGTRSYNEQFF. The DNA of the CDR3 is TGTGCCAGCAAGGCTATAACTAGCGGGACTCGATCCTACAATGAGCAGTTCTTC. The rearrangement links TRBV27 to TRBJ2-1; the match to TRBD2 covers 10 bases. Germline V lookup: CDR1 MNHEY, CDR2 SMNVEV (reference sequence). The CDR3 has 18 amino acids. Unmatched junction bases numbered 13, after V lost 7 bases and J lost 1 base.